Listed here are 14 T cell receptor beta chains from one sample, sequenced in a study of shared clonotypes between healthy human individuals (TCRdb year 2020). Libraries came from the immunoSEQ multiplex PCR assay. Imported from immuneACCESS, the table was reduced by TCRdb to in-frame sequences with V and J called. These copies leave out some clones; in studies compared against another copy, an unresolved V gene accounts for under half, and the cause of the remainder is not known. A total of some 1,100,000 clones appear in this sample, about 80% of them only once. Clones ranked in the top ten supply under 0.6% of the sample. The specimen was memory CD4+ T cells from PBMCs. In light of the paper, this sample's cell subset or site label describes: CD45RA-negative fraction. These receptors all stem from a man younger than 30 in good health. Some clones in this sample may be carry-over from other donors' samples.

Only a few counts were recorded for this clone. Other DNA sequences in the same sample also yield this CDR3. The V gene is TRBV27, the J gene TRBJ1-2; D is unclear. The germline gives CDR1 MNHEY, CDR2 SMNVEV (reference sequence). Trimming took 3 bases from V and 2 from J, leaving 7 bases between them. This CDR3 comprises 13 residues. CDR3 coding DNA: TGTGCCAGCAGTTTTAACGCGAACTATGGCTACACCTTC. As protein: CASSFNANYGYTF.

This clone has only one observation. The chain recombines TRBV2 with TRBJ2-1; 7 bases line up with TRBD2. The ends lost 2 bases at V and 2 bases at J; junction bases unmatched: 3. CDR3 length equals 15 residues. Per the germline V gene, CDR1 is SNHLY and CDR2 is FYNNEI. CDR3 in DNA: TGTGCCAGCAGTGAAAGGGACTACACCTACAATGAGCAGTTCTTC. This translates into CASSERDYTYNEQFF.

V usage is TRBV6-5 and J usage is TRBJ1-1, with D possibly TRBD1 on 5 matching bases. CDR1 and CDR2 (germline): MNHEY, SVGAGI. The CDR3 totals 12 residues. V lost 6 bases to trimming and J lost 5 bases, with 10 bases between them. The CDR3 protein is CASRGGLTEAFF. CDR3 in DNA: TGTGCCAGCAGGGGGGGACTGACTGAAGCTTTCTTT.

The V and J genes are TRBV18 and TRBJ2-7, with 7 bases identical to TRBD1. The germline CDR1 and CDR2 sequences are KGHSH and LQKENI. With 6 bases clipped from V and 5 bases from J, the junction kept 7 bases outside the gene matches. This CDR3 has 13 amino acids. CDR3 sequence: CASSNRGENEQYF. DNA of the CDR3: TGTGCCAGCTCTAACAGGGGAGAGAACGAGCAGTACTTC.

The chain employs TRBV4-1 and TRBJ2-4; D uncertain. CDR3 length equals 16 residues. In germline, CDR1 is MGHRA, CDR2 YSYEKL. The V gene lost 4 bases and the J gene lost 0 bases, with 13 bases spanning the gap. CDR3 loop: CASSPEGIVAKNIQYF. The CDR3 nucleotides read TGCGCCAGCAGCCCGGAAGGGATTGTAGCCAAAAACATTCAGTACTTC.

The chain uses TRBV7-6 and TRBJ1-3; D is possibly TRBD1 (5 bases). The CDR3 has 14 amino acids. The ends were cut back, 3 bases at V and 4 bases at J, with 10 bases in the middle. CDR1 and CDR2 (germline): SGHVS, FNYEAQ. The CDR3 region has the DNA TGTGCCAGCAGCTTCGCCAGGGACGGAAACACCATATATTTT. It specifies CASSFARDGNTIYF.

The table lists this clone with a few counts. This rearrangement joins TRBV6-5 to TRBJ1-1, with unresolved D. V was shortened by 6 bases and J by 5 bases, with 16 bases between the two germline ends. Germline-derived CDR1 and CDR2 are MNHEY and SVGAGI. The CDR3 has 14 residues. The CDR3 DNA reads as TGTGCCAGCAGGCACCCTTTCGGGAAAACTGAAGCTTTCTTT. Translating gives CASRHPFGKTEAFF.

The J gene is TRBJ2-7, the V gene TRBV25-1; TRBD2 might be the D (5 bases). Deletions cut 4 bases from V and 4 bases from J, with 14 bases between. Germline values: CDR1 MGHDK, CDR2 SYGVNS. The CDR3 consists of 14 residues. CDR3 loop: CASSGWTGKYEQYF. The CDR3 nucleotides are TGTGCCAGCAGTGGTTGGACGGGGAAATACGAGCAGTACTTC.

This rearrangement joins TRBV28 to TRBJ2-7; D unclear. Trimming left V 5 bases short and J 6 bases short, with 11 bases between. The germline gives CDR1 MDHEN, CDR2 SYDVKM. This CDR3 contains 12 residues. CDR3 loop: CASSPPGREQYF. The CDR3 DNA follows: TGTGCCAGCAGTCCCCCCGGGCGCGAGCAGTACTTC.

The J gene is TRBJ2-1, the V gene TRBV5-6, with D possibly called TRBD1 or TRBD2 (5 bases each). CDR3 length: 13 amino acids. Trimming pared 2 bases from V and 7 bases from J, leaving 10 bases between. In germline, CDR1 is SGHDT, CDR2 YYEEEE. This CDR3 reads CASSFKGTNEQFF. DNA of the CDR3: TGTGCCAGCAGCTTTAAAGGGACGAATGAGCAGTTCTTC.

This chain uses TRBV27 with TRBJ2-7; D call uncertain. The ends were cut back, 4 bases at V and 3 bases at J, with 10 bases in the middle. Germline CDR1 reads MNHEY; CDR2 reads SMNVEV (reference sequence). The CDR3 length is 13 residues. This CDR3 is CASSSSTFYEQYF. CDR3 DNA: TGTGCCAGCAGTTCCTCAACGTTCTACGAGCAGTACTTC.

This clone was seen more than once but under ten times. The chain has TRBV28 and TRBJ2-7; D perhaps matches TRBD2 (6 bases). Germline V gene data show CDR1 as MDHEN and CDR2 as SYDVKM. Trimming pared 6 bases from V and 11 bases from J, leaving 20 bases between. The CDR3 totals 13 residues. Here the CDR3 DNA reads TGTGCCAGCAGCACGGGACTGTTCTCCCGAGAGTACTTC. As protein: CASSTGLFSREYF.

The rearrangement links TRBV28 to TRBJ1-2, with no clear D. Deletions cut 2 bases from V and 4 bases from J, with 11 bases between. Germline V gene data show CDR1 as MDHEN and CDR2 as SYDVKM. This CDR3 is built from 14 residues. The CDR3 DNA reads as TGTGCCAGCAGTTTAGGGCAGCGGATCTATGGCTACACCTTC. Encoded protein: CASSLGQRIYGYTF.

The chain combines TRBV4-1 with TRBJ1-6; D is unclear. This CDR3 spans 15 amino acids. Trimming removed 2 bases from V and 7 bases from J, with 12 bases in between. CDR1 is MGHRA, CDR2 YSYEKL, per germline. CDR3 nucleotide sequence: TGCGCCAGCAGCCAACCCCGGGGAAGGAATTCACCCCTCCACTTT. Translation: CASSQPRGRNSPLHF.